This TCR beta chain originates from a study of T cell responses to AZD1222 COVID-19 vaccine. Findings and limits, study-wide: Clonal diversity may have been underestimated in mostly white British donors.

Germline CDR1 and CDR2: KGHDR and SFDVKD. CDR3 length: 12 amino acids. V gave up 9 bases and J gave up 3 bases, with 10 bases separating them. Comments on this clone: Antigen unknown.

Generated by immunoSEQ multiplex PCR, the TCRdb table keeps only in-frame clones and is missing some. The sample yields 100,000 to 150,000 clones, 80% to 90% seen once. This specimen consisted of peripheral blood, obtained on day 0 of AZD1222 vaccination. This receptor was identified in an adult in good health. V gene TRBV24-1 combines with J gene TRBJ1-1; D remains ambiguous. This CDR3 reads CATSAPDTEAFF. CDR3 DNA: TGTGCCACCTCGGCGCCGGACACTGAAGCTTTCTTT.